What follows are 13 T cell receptor beta chains derived from one specimen sequenced in a study of regulatory T cells in long-lasting Graves disease. Sample time point: newly diagnosed GD, antithyroid drugs for less than 3 months. The TCR library was made from RNA that had been extracted from PBMCs in TRIzol. Investigators prepared the TCR beta libraries by applying iRepertoire HTBI primers and Arm-PCR of CDR3 regions. TCRdb analysed the multiplex PCR reads with MiXCR anew, one entry per CDR3 protein. This sample has over 350,000 distinct CDR3 sequences, with about 14% found just once. These data were also filed under a second study, of T cells in Graves' hyperthyroidism and ophthalmopathy.

The source material was peripheral blood mononuclear cells (PBMCs), sampled at new diagnosis, from a patient treated with antithyroid drugs. The receptor source for this set is a woman in her fifties or sixties with Graves disease.

This clonotype was seen at least ten times. The chain links TRBV13 to TRBJ2-3, with 11 bases lining up with TRBD2. The CDR3 is 17 residues long. After removal of 4 bases from V and 0 bases from J, the junction contained 6 bases not matched to a gene. The germline V gene encodes CDR1 PRHDT and CDR2 FYEKMQ (reference sequence). CDR3 amino acids: CASSSRTSGSSTDTQYF. The CDR3 DNA follows: TGTGCCAGCAGCTCCCGGACTAGCGGGTCCAGCACAGATACGCAGTATTTT.

This clonotype was picked up many times. The chain uses TRBV9 and TRBJ1-1; the match to TRBD1 covers 7 bases. Trimming took 3 bases from V and 2 from J; bases not matched to a gene: 4. The CDR3 loop spans 14 amino acids. Per the germline V gene, CDR1 is SGDLS and CDR2 is YYNGEE. CDR3 nucleotide sequence: TGTGCCAGCAGCGGCCGGGACAGTAACACTGAAGCTTTCTTT. Translation: CASSGRDSNTEAFF.

This clonotype was counted ten times or more. The V and J genes are TRBV28 and TRBJ2-7; tentatively, D is TRBD2 (6 bases). The ends were cut back, 6 bases at V and 5 bases at J, with 17 bases in the middle. The CDR3 loop spans 14 amino acids. Germline V CDR1 and CDR2: MDHEN, SYDVKM. The CDR3, as DNA: TGTGCCAGCAGCATGGAGGGGACCCTCGACGAGCAGTACTTC. Its translation: CASSMEGTLDEQYF.

This clonotype was seen a handful of times. V is TRBV11-2 and J is TRBJ2-7; tentatively, D is TRBD1 (5 bases). Germline lookup yields CDR1 SGHAT and CDR2 FQNNGV. The ends were cut back, 1 base at V and 6 bases at J, with 25 bases in the middle. The CDR3 loop spans 18 amino acids. In nucleotides, the CDR3 is TGTGCCAGCAGCTTAGTTTTATCCGCAGGGAATCGGTTCAGCGAGCAGTACTTC. It encodes CASSLVLSAGNRFSEQYF.

This clonotype showed up just once. Being one base from a much bigger clone, this may be a read error. This sequence joins TRBV11-2 and TRBJ1-2; 7 bases are shared with TRBD1. Germline CDR1 SGHAT, CDR2 FQNNGV. The CDR3 loop spans 15 amino acids. In nucleotides, the CDR3 is TGTGCCAGCAGCTCACGGGACAGTCCATGGTGGGGCTACATCTTC. Translated, it gives CASSSRDSPWWGYIF.

This chain links TRBV5-1 with TRBJ2-2; either TRBD1 or TRBD2 may supply D (5 bases each). Trimming left V 0 bases short and J 5 bases short, with 11 bases between. The germline V gene has CDR1 SGHRS and CDR2 YFSETQ. The CDR3 runs 15 residues. The CDR3: CASSLGAGTTGELFF. The CDR3 DNA is TGCGCCAGCAGCTTGGGCGCAGGGACGACCGGGGAGCTGTTTTTT.

This clonotype has at least ten counts. The J gene is TRBJ2-2, the V gene TRBV27; D might be TRBD2 (5 bases). Germline V gives CDR1 MNHEY, CDR2 SMNVEV (reference sequence). V lost 4 bases to trimming and J lost 2 bases, with 8 bases between them. There are 14 residues in the CDR3. CDR3 in amino acids: CASSYGGNTGELFF. The CDR3 DNA sequence: TGTGCCAGCAGTTACGGAGGAAACACCGGGGAGCTGTTTTTT.

Many counts were recorded for this clonotype. The chain combines TRBV28 with TRBJ1-1; tentative D call: TRBD1 (6 bases). Germline CDR1 reads MDHEN; CDR2 reads SYDVKM. Trimming pared 3 bases from V and 4 bases from J, leaving 9 bases between. This CDR3 comprises 13 residues. In DNA form, the CDR3 reads TGTGCCAGCAGTTTGGTGGACAGCACTGAAGCTTTCTTT. Translation gives CASSLVDSTEAFF.

This clonotype was observed many times. The chain is built from TRBV28 and TRBJ2-1; a weak D match, TRBD2 (5 bases). The germline V gene encodes CDR1 MDHEN and CDR2 SYDVKM. The CDR3 spans 14 residues. The V end lost 2 bases, the J end lost 5 bases, and 10 bases lay between the germline ends. DNA for the CDR3: TGTGCCAGCAGTTTAGGGCGGGTACACAATGAGCAGTTCTTC. Translation: CASSLGRVHNEQFF. The entire variable domain, with the rest obtained from reference TRBV28 and TRBJ2-1, is as follows: DVKVTQSSRYLVKRTGEKVFLECVQDMDHENMFWYRQDPGLGLRLIYFSYDVKMKEKGDIPEGYSVSREKKERFSLILESASTNQTSMYLCASSLGRVHNEQFFGPGTRLTVL.

The chain joins TRBV7-9 to TRBJ2-7; weak D call: TRBD2 (5 bases). CDR3 length equals 14 residues. CDR1 is SEHNR and CDR2 is FQNEAQ in the germline V gene (reference sequence). V was pared by 1 base and J by 2 bases, with 9 bases between. The CDR3 loop is CASSLGRTPYEQYF. The DNA for the CDR3 is TGTGCCAGCAGCTTAGGGAGGACCCCCTACGAGCAGTACTTC.

Many counts were recorded for this clonotype. The genes are TRBV13 and TRBJ2-1; the match to TRBD1 covers 8 bases. Germline V CDR1 and CDR2: PRHDT, FYEKMQ (reference sequence). The length of the CDR3 is 17 residues. Losses at the gene ends were 5 bases for V and 1 base for J; bases not matched to a gene: 10. CDR3 bases: TGTGCCAGCAGCCGAGGGCAGGGGGCACCTTCCTACAATGAGCAGTTCTTC. Encoded protein: CASSRGQGAPSYNEQFF.

This clonotype was recorded many times. V and J are TRBV11-2 and TRBJ1-6; D gene unclear. Germline CDR1 is SGHAT and CDR2 is FQNNGV. The ends were cut back, 5 bases at V and 11 bases at J, with 19 bases in the middle. CDR3 size: 15 residues. CDR3 sequence (DNA): TGTGCCAGCAGCGACTCGGCGGGTGCATCGACACCCCTCCACTTT. It specifies CASSDSAGASTPLHF.

There are a few counts of this clonotype. The chain recombines TRBV24-1 with TRBJ2-2; TRBD1 matches 9 bases. The germline V gene encodes CDR1 KGHDR and CDR2 SFDVKD. Trimming at V came to 4 bases and at J to 6 bases, leaving 11 bases not matched to a gene. The CDR3 sequence is 17 residues long. The CDR3 loop is CATSDASGQGISGELFF. Written as DNA, the CDR3 is TGTGCCACCAGTGACGCCTCCGGACAGGGGATCTCCGGGGAGCTGTTTTTT.